Shown below are 21 T cell receptor beta chains from a single sample sequenced in a study of T cell repertoires in cytomegalovirus infection. TCRdb analysed the reads with MiXCR anew, one entry per CDR3 protein. The sample has about 500,000 distinct CDR3 sequences; more than 30% are singletons. The antigens for these receptors are not known. The specimen was cultured PBMCs, collected from culture after CMV antigen stimulation. The receptors were gathered from a human donor in good health (CMV status not recorded). Some clones in this sample may be carry-over from other donors' samples.

This clonotype was observed a handful of times. This chain connects TRBV28 to TRBJ1-5; D gene unclear. V lost 6 bases and J lost 2, with 8 bases in between. In germline, CDR1 is MDHEN, CDR2 SYDVKM. This CDR3 comprises 13 residues. The CDR3: CASREGGNQPQHF. Written as DNA, the CDR3 is TGTGCCAGCAGGGAGGGTGGCAATCAGCCCCAGCATTTT.

The chain employs TRBV12-3 or TRBV12-4 and TRBJ1-5; no clear D gene. V was clipped by 6 bases and J by 5 bases, with 17 bases between them. The length of the CDR3 is 15 residues. The DNA of the CDR3 is TGTGCCAGCAGCCCGGGGAACCAGAGGGATCAGCCCCAGCATTTT. This encodes CASSPGNQRDQPQHF.

This chain joins TRBV6-1 and TRBJ1-1; tentative D call: TRBD1 (5 bases). This CDR3 comprises 15 residues. CDR1 and CDR2 from the germline V gene are MNHNS and SASEGT. V was clipped by 6 bases and J by 0 bases, with 14 bases between them. The CDR3 DNA sequence: TGTGCCAGCAGGAGGGGCGGGCACGTGAACACTGAAGCTTTCTTT. Translation gives CASRRGGHVNTEAFF.

This chain joins TRBV2 and TRBJ1-4; TRBD1 aligns across 8 bases. With 6 bases clipped from V and 7 bases from J, the junction kept 10 bases outside the gene matches. Germline CDR1 is SNHLY and CDR2 is FYNNEI. The CDR3 sequence is 15 residues long. As DNA, the CDR3 is TGTGCCAGCAGCCTCCGCCAGGGGGCGCCTGAAAAACTGTTTTTT. Translated, it gives CASSLRQGAPEKLFF.

The chain uses TRBV4-3 and TRBJ2-1, with TRBD2 as a possible D gene (7 bases). From germline, CDR1 is LGHNA and CDR2 YSLEER. Trimming removed 4 bases at V and 6 bases at J, with 13 bases between. This CDR3 is built from 14 residues. The CDR3 coding sequence is TGCGCCAGCAGCCGGAGGGAGGGGGTCAATGAGCAGTTCTTC. Encoded protein: CASSRREGVNEQFF.

The chain combines TRBV20-1 with TRBJ1-5, with no clear D. The length of the CDR3 is 14 residues. Trimming pared 2 bases from V and 1 base from J, leaving 9 bases between. Germline CDR1 and CDR2: DFQATT and SNEGSKA (reference sequence). The CDR3 DNA sequence: TGCAGTGCTAGATTGGGTGGGAGCAATCAGCCCCAGCATTTT. This gives the protein CSARLGGSNQPQHF.

The chain uses TRBV10-1 and TRBJ2-1; D unclear. The length of the CDR3 is 16 residues. Trimming removed 5 bases at V and 0 bases at J, with 14 bases between. The germline V gene has CDR1 WNHNN and CDR2 SYGVQD (reference sequence). The CDR3 sequence is CASSLVSSGSYNEQFF. In nucleotides, the CDR3 is TGCGCCAGCAGTTTGGTCAGCTCCGGCTCCTACAATGAGCAGTTCTTC.

The chain uses TRBV12-3 or TRBV12-4 and TRBJ1-5; D call uncertain. V gave up 1 base and J gave up 4 bases, with 17 bases separating them. This CDR3 has 17 residues. The CDR3 here is CASSLDNSRVNNQPQHF. The CDR3 region has the DNA TGTGCCAGCAGTTTAGATAACAGTAGAGTCAATAATCAGCCCCAGCATTTT.

The chain carries TRBV30 and TRBJ2-5; D perhaps matches TRBD1 (5 bases). Germline V lookup: CDR1 GTSNPN, CDR2 SVGIG (reference sequence). CDR3 length: 12 amino acids. Trimming took 3 bases from V and 5 from J, leaving 10 bases between them. The CDR3 bases are TGTGCCTGGAGCAGGGTACTGGAGACCCAGTACTTC. This encodes CAWSRVLETQYF.

J is TRBJ2-4 and V is TRBV6-5; D unclear. Germline V gene sequence: CDR1 MNHEY, CDR2 SVGAGI. The V gene lost 2 bases and the J gene lost 9 bases, with 14 bases spanning the gap. The CDR3 totals 14 residues. CDR3 region: CASSYEAISPIQYF. For the CDR3, the DNA is TGTGCCAGCAGTTACGAGGCCATTAGCCCCATTCAGTACTTC.

This chain's CDR3 is CASSLGLSERLFF. DNA for the CDR3: TGTGCCAGCAGTTTGGGTCTCAGTGAGAGACTGTTTTTT. This chain uses TRBV12-3 or TRBV12-4 with TRBJ1-4; D ambiguous. Trimming shortened V by 3 bases and J by 13 bases, and 15 bases separated the two germline ends. This CDR3 contains 13 residues.

The V call is TRBV12-3 or TRBV12-4, the J call TRBJ2-1, with D hard to call. V lost 3 bases to trimming and J lost 10 bases, with 7 bases between them. CDR3 length: 11 amino acids. Here the CDR3 DNA reads TGTGCCAGCAGTTTTATGGCGGAGCAGTTCTTC. This sequence encodes CASSFMAEQFF.

V usage is TRBV6-1 and J usage is TRBJ2-1, with 12 bases that match TRBD2. The germline V gene has CDR1 MNHNS and CDR2 SASEGT. V gave up 6 bases and J gave up 2 bases; unmatched junction bases: 8. CDR3 length: 17 amino acids. CDR3: CASSLGGLAGTYNEQFF. As DNA, the CDR3 is TGTGCCAGCAGCCTCGGCGGACTAGCGGGAACCTACAATGAGCAGTTCTTC.

This clonotype was found a few times. This chain joins TRBV5-6 and TRBJ2-3; D might be TRBD1 (5 bases). The V end lost 4 bases, the J end lost 2 bases, and 17 bases lay between the germline ends. Per the germline V gene, CDR1 is SGHDT and CDR2 is YYEEEE. This CDR3 comprises 16 residues. The CDR3 protein is CASSVQQEILTDTQYF. For the CDR3, the DNA is TGTGCCAGCAGCGTACAACAGGAGATTCTCACAGATACGCAGTATTTT.

This clonotype was found a few times. The chain carries TRBV12-3 or TRBV12-4 and TRBJ2-7; maybe TRBD2 (7 bases). The CDR3 contains 16 residues. V was clipped by 4 bases and J by 2 bases, with 18 bases between them. In DNA form, the CDR3 reads TGTGCCAGCAGTTCCGAGGGGGGGCCGGGAGCCTACGAGCAGTACGTC. Protein sequence: CASSSEGGPGAYEQYV.

The rearrangement joins TRBV5-6 to TRBJ2-3, with 8 positions matching TRBD2. There are 15 residues in the CDR3. Germline trimming cut 3 bases from V and 4 bases from J; bases unmatched to any gene: 7. Germline CDR1 and CDR2: SGHDT and YYEEEE. This CDR3 is CASSSKAGVADTQYF. CDR3 nucleotide sequence: TGTGCCAGCAGCTCGAAAGCGGGAGTAGCAGATACGCAGTATTTT.

CDR3 protein: CASSSTGTAGNTGELFF. CDR3 nucleotide sequence: TGTGCCAGCAGCTCTACCGGGACAGCAGGGAACACCGGGGAGCTGTTTTTT. V gene TRBV7-2 combines with J gene TRBJ2-2; 7 bases are shared with TRBD1. The junction had 9 bases not matched to a gene; V was cut back by 4 bases and J by 1 base. Germline V gives CDR1 SGHTA, CDR2 FQGNSA. There are 17 residues in the CDR3.

This clonotype came up a few times. V and J are TRBV6-1 and TRBJ2-1, with TRBD2 identical over 14 bases. CDR1 and CDR2 (germline): MNHNS, SASEGT. The CDR3 runs to 16 residues. The junction had 9 bases not matched to a gene; V was cut back by 5 bases and J by 9 bases. CDR3 residues: CASSWAGTSGSGEQFF. The CDR3 DNA reads as TGTGCCAGCAGTTGGGCCGGGACTAGCGGGAGCGGTGAGCAGTTCTTC.

The rearrangement joins TRBV5-1 to TRBJ2-1, with 14 bases that match TRBD2. Germline V gene lookup returns CDR1 SGHRS and CDR2 YFSETQ. CDR3 size: 17 residues. V lost 4 bases, J lost 2 bases, and 5 bases stayed unmatched. CDR3 DNA: TGCGCCAGCAGCCGGGGACTAGCGGGAGCTACCTACAATGAGCAGTTCTTC. As protein: CASSRGLAGATYNEQFF.

The sample holds one count of this clonotype. The rearrangement links TRBV24-1 to TRBJ2-7; tentatively, D is TRBD2 (6 bases). The CDR3 runs to 13 residues. Germline-derived CDR1 and CDR2 are KGHDR and SFDVKD. The V end lost 5 bases, the J end lost 2 bases, and 9 bases lay between the germline ends. The CDR3 DNA sequence: TGTGCCACCAGTGGAGCGGGCGCCTACGAGCAGTACTTC. Translation: CATSGAGAYEQYF.

V is TRBV7-2 and J is TRBJ2-5, with D possibly TRBD2 on 5 matching bases. CDR1 is SGHTA, CDR2 FQGNSA, per germline. Trimming cost V 0 bases and J 1 base, with 9 bases left between them. The CDR3 is 15 residues long. CDR3 amino acids: CASSLALDFQETQYF. In DNA, the CDR3 is TGTGCCAGCAGCTTAGCTCTGGACTTCCAAGAGACCCAGTACTTC.